This T cell receptor (beta chain) was sequenced in a study of shared clonotypes between healthy human individuals. Study-wide results and caveats: Several donors held 4.5% to 5% of naive CD4 clonotypes in common. Clonotypes shared by all four sorted-subset donors had higher generation probabilities than non-shared clonotypes. Few donors restricted represented genetic and exposure-history diversity.

The naive CD8 fraction comprised CD45RO-negative cells positively selected for CCR7 and excluded terminally differentiated effector memory CD45RA+ cells. Deletions cut 4 bases from V and 2 bases from J, with 9 bases between. The CDR3 sequence is 14 residues long. Germline V gene sequence: CDR1 MNHEY, CDR2 SMNVEV (reference sequence). About this clone: Its specificity is unknown.

Sequencing used immunoSEQ multiplex PCR; TCRdb keeps in-frame clones, though not all of them. The profile shows about 2 million clones, about 95% of them singletons. The chain recombines TRBV27 with TRBJ2-4, with D uncertain. The TCR was taken from a man between 18 and 29 years old in good health. The specimen was naive CD8+ T cells sorted from blood. The chain's CDR3 is CASSSGGPKNIQYF. The CDR3 nucleotides are TGTGCCAGCAGTTCCGGTGGGCCCAAAAACATTCAGTACTTC.